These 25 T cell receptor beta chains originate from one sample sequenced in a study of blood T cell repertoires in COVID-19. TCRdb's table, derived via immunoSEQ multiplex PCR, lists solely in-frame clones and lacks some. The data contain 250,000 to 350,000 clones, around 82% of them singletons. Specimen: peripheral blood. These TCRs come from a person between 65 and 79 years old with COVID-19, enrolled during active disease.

As DNA, the CDR3 is TGTGCCAGTACATATAGTAGCAATCAGCCCCAGCATTTT. It specifies CASTYSSNQPQHF. This chain joins TRBV19 and TRBJ1-5; no definite D call. V lost 7 bases to trimming and J lost 0 bases, with 7 bases between them. This CDR3 is built from 13 residues. Germline lookup yields CDR1 LNHDA and CDR2 SQIVND (reference sequence).

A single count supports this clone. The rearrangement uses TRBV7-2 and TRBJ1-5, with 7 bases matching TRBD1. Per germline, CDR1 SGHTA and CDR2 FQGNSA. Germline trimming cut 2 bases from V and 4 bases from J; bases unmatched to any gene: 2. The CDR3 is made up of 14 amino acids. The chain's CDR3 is CASSLWDSNQPQHF. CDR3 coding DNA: TGTGCCAGCAGCTTATGGGACAGTAATCAGCCCCAGCATTTT.

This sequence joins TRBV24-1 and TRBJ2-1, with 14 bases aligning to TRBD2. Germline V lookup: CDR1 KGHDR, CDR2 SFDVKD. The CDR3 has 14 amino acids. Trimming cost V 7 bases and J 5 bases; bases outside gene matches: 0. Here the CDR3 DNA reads TGTGCCACCAGGGGACTAGCGGGAGACAATGAGCAGTTCTTC. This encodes CATRGLAGDNEQFF.

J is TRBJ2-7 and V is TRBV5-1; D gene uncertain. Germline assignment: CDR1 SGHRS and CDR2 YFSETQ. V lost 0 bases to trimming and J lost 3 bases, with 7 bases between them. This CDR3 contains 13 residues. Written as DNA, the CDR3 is TGCGCCAGCAGCTTGGCGCCTAGCTACGAGCAGTACTTC. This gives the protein CASSLAPSYEQYF.

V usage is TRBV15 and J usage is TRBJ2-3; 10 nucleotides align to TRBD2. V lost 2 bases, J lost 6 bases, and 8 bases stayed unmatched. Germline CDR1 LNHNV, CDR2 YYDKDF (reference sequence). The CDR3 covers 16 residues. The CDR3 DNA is TGTGCCACCAGCAGACGTGAAGCGGGGGGGCGGGATACGCAGTATTTT. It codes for CATSRREAGGRDTQYF.

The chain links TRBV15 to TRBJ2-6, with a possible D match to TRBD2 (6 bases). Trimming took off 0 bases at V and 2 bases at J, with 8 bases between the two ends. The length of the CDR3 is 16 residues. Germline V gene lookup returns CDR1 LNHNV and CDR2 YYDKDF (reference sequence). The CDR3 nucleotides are TGTGCCACCAGCAGAGATTCGGGGGCTGGGGCCAACGTCCTGACTTTC. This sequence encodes CATSRDSGAGANVLTF.

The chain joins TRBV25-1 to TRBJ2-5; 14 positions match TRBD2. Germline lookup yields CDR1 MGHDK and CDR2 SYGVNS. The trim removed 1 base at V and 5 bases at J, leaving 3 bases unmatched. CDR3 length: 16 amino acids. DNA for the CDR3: TGTGCCAGCAGTGAATCGTGGACTAGCGGGAGGGAGACCCAGTACTTC. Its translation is CASSESWTSGRETQYF.

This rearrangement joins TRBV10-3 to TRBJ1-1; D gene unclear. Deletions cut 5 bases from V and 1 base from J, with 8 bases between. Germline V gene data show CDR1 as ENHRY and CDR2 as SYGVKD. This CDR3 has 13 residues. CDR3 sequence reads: CAISHNQNTEAFF. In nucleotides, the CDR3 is TGTGCCATCAGTCACAACCAGAACACTGAAGCTTTCTTT.

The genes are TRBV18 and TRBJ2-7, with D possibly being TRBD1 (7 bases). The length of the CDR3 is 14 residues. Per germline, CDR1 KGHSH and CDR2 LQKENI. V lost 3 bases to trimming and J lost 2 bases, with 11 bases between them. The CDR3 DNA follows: TGTGCCAGCTCACCGGCAGGGGGGACCTACGAGCAGTACTTC. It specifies CASSPAGGTYEQYF.

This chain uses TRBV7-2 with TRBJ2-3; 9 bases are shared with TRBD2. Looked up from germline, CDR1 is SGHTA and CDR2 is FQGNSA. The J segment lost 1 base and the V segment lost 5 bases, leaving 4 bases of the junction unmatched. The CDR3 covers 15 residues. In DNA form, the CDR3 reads TGTGCCAGCAGCAGACTAGCGGAGGGCACAGATACGCAGTATTTT. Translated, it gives CASSRLAEGTDTQYF.

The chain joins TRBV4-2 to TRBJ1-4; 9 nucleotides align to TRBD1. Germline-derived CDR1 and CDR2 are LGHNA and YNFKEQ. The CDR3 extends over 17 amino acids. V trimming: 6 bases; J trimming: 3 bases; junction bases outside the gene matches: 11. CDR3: CASRSGTGRESNEKLFF. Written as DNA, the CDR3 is TGTGCCAGCAGGTCCGGGACAGGGCGGGAGTCTAATGAAAAACTGTTTTTT.

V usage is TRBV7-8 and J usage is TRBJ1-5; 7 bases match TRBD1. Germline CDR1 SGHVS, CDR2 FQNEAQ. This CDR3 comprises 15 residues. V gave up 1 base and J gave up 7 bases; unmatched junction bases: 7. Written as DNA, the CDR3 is TGTGCCAGCAGCTTAGAGCCAGGGGGAGACCAGCCCCAGCATTTT. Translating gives CASSLEPGGDQPQHF. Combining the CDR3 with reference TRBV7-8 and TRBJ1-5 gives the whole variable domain GAGVSQSPRYKVAKRGQDVALRCDPISGHVSLFWYQQALGQGPEFLTYFQNEAQLDKSGLPSDRFFAERPEGSVSTLKIQRTQQEDSAVYLCASSLEPGGDQPQHFGDGTRLSIL.

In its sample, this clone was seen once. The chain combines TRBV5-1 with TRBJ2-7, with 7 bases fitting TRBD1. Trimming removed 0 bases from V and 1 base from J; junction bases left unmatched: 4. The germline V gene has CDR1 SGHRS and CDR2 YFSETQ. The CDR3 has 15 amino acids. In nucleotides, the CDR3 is TGCGCCAGCAGCTTGGGCTCAGGGGGATCCTACGAGCAGTACTTC. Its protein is CASSLGSGGSYEQYF.

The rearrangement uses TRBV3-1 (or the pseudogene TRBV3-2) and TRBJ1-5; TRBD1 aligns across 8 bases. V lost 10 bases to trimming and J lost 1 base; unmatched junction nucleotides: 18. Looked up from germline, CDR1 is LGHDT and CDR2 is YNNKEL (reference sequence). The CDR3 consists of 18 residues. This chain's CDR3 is CAIFPPGQEFLSNQPQHF. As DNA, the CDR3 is TGTGCCATCTTCCCCCCGGGACAGGAGTTTTTGAGCAATCAGCCCCAGCATTTT.

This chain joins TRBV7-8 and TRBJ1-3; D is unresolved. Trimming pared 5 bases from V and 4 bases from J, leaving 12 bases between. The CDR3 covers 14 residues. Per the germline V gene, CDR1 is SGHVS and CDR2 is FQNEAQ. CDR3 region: CASSREGGGNTIYF. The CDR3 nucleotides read TGTGCCAGCAGCCGGGAGGGAGGAGGAAACACCATATATTTT.

DNA of the CDR3: TGTGCCAGCAGGGCTACGGGGCTAGCGGGGGGGCGTGCGGATACGCAGTATTTT. Protein sequence: CASRATGLAGGRADTQYF. The rearrangement uses TRBV28 and TRBJ2-3; 12 bases map to TRBD2. The V and J ends lost 6 bases and 6 bases, in that order; junction bases with no gene match: 16. Per germline, CDR1 MDHEN and CDR2 SYDVKM. The CDR3 totals 18 residues.

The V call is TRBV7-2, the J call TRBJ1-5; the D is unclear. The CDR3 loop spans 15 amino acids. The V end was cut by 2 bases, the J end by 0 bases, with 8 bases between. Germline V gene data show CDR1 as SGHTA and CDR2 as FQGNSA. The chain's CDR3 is CASSLRVNSNQPQHF. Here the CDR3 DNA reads TGTGCCAGCAGCTTACGGGTGAATAGCAATCAGCCCCAGCATTTT.

This CDR3 is CASSEGQYNSPLHF. The CDR3 DNA reads as TGTGCCAGCAGTGAAGGACAGTATAATTCACCCCTCCACTTT. The chain couples TRBV2 to TRBJ1-6; D is possibly TRBD1 (5 bases). Germline V gene data show CDR1 as SNHLY and CDR2 as FYNNEI. The CDR3 spans 14 residues. The germline V and J ends were trimmed by 1 base and 4 bases, with 5 bases remaining between them.

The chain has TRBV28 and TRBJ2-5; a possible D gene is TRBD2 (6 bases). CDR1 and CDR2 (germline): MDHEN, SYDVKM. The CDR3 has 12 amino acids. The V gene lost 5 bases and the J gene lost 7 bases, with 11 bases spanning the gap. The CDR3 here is CASSKTRGTQYF. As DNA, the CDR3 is TGTGCCAGCAGTAAGACGCGGGGGACCCAGTACTTC.

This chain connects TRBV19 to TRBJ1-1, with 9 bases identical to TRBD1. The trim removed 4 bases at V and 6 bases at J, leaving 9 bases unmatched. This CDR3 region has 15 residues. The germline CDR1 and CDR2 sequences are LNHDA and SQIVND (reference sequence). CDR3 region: CASSKSTTGGAEAFF. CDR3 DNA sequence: TGTGCCAGTAGTAAATCTACGACAGGGGGGGCTGAAGCTTTCTTT.

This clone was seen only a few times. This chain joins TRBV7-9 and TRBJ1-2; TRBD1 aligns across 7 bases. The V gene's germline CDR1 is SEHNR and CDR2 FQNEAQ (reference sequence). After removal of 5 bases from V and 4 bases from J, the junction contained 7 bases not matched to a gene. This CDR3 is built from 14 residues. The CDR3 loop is CASSNPDRFYGYTF. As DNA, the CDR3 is TGTGCCAGCAGCAACCCGGACAGGTTCTATGGCTACACCTTC.

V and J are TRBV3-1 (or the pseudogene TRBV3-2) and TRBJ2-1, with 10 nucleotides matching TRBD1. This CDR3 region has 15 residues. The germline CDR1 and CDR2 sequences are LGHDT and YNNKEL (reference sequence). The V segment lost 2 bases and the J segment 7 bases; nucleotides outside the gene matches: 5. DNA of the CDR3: TGTGCCAGCAGCCAAAGGGACAGGGGTTGGAATGAGCAGTTCTTC. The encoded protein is CASSQRDRGWNEQFF.

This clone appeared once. CDR3 protein: CASTAGIGDYGYTF. The CDR3 DNA reads TGTGCCAGTACAGCCGGGATCGGAGACTATGGCTACACCTTC. The J gene is TRBJ1-2, the V gene TRBV19; no clear D gene. Germline CDR1 and CDR2: LNHDA and SQIVND (reference sequence). The CDR3 is 14 residues long. Deletions cut 7 bases from V and 3 bases from J, with 15 bases between.

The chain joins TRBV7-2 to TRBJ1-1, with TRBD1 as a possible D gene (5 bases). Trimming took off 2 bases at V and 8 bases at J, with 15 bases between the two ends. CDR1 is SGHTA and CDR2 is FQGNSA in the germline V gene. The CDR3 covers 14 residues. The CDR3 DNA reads TGTGCCAGCAGCTTACTAAATCCGGGGGGAGAAGCTTTCTTT. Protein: CASSLLNPGGEAFF. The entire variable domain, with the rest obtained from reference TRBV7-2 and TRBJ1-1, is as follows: GAGVSQSPSNKVTEKGKDVELRCDPISGHTALYWYRQSLGQGLEFLIYFQGNSAPDKSGLPSDRFSAERTGGSVSTLTIQRTQQEDSAVYLCASSLLNPGGEAFFGQGTRLTVV.

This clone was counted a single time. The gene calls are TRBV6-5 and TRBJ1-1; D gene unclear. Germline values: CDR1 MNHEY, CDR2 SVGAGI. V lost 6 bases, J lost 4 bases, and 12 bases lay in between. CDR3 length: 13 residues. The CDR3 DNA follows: TGTGCCAGCAGCAAGGAGAGGGCCACTGAAGCTTTCTTT. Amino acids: CASSKERATEAFF.